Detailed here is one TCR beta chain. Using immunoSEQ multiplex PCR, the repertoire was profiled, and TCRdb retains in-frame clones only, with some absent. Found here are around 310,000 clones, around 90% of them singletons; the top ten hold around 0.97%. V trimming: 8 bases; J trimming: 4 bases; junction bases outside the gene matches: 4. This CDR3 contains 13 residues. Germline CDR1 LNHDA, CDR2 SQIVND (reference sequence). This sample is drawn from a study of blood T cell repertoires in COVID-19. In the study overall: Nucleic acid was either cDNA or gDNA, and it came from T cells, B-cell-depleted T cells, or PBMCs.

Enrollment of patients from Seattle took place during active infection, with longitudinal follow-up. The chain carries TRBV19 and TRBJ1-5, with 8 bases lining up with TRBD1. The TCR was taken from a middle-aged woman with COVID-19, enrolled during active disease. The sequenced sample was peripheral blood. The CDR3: CASWTGKNQPQHF. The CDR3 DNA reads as TGTGCCAGTTGGACAGGGAAAAATCAGCCCCAGCATTTT.